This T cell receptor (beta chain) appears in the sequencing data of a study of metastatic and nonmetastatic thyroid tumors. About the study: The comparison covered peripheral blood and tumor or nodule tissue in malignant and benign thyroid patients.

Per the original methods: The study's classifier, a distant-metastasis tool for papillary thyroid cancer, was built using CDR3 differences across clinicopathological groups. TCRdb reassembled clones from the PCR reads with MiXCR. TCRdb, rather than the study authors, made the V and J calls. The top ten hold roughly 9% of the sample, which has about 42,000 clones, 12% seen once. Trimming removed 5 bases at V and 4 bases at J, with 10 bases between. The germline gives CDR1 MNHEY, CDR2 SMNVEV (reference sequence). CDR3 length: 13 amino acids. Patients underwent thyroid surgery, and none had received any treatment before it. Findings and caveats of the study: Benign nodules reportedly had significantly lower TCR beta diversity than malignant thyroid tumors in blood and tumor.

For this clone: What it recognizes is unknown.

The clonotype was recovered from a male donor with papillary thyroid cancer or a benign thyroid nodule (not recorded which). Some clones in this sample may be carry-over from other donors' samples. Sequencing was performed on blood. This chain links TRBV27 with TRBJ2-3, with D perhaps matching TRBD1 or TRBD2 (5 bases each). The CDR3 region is CASSGGSSDTQYF. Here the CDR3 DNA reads TGTGCCAGCAGTGGGGGTAGTTCAGATACGCAGTATTTT.